The T cell receptor (beta chain) described here comes from a study of siplizumab effects on memory and regulatory T cells. Using immunoSEQ multiplex PCR, the repertoire was profiled, and TCRdb retains in-frame clones only, with some absent. The sample holds about 100,000 clones; roughly 93% are singletons and the top ten take approximately 1.3%. Worth noting for this clone: Its antigen is unidentified.

Study conclusions and caveats: Unstimulated naive T cells seemed to show more diversity than memory cells did, and they also seemed to be among the major contributors to the alloresponse. Alloreactive sequences tracing back to unstimulated CD4+ memory cells fell significantly with siplizumab. Whether proliferating Tregs in siplizumab cultures suppress was not functionally confirmed. Unstimulated subsets contained matches for only a minor fraction of alloreactive clones.

The sequenced sample consisted of non-Treg CD4+ T cells sorted from blood. The sequence was collected from a human donor in good health.

This CDR3 is CASRPDRDPTEAFF. CDR3 in DNA: TGTGCCAGTAGGCCGGACAGGGACCCTACTGAAGCTTTCTTT. The gene calls are TRBV19 and TRBJ1-1; TRBD1 aligns across 8 bases. The length of the CDR3 is 14 residues. Germline CDR1 and CDR2: LNHDA and SQIVND (reference sequence). V was pared by 6 bases and J by 5 bases, with 8 bases of the junction left unmatched.